A selection of T cell receptor beta chains follows, all from one sample in a study of T cell responses to AZD1222 COVID-19 vaccine. Some clones are missing from TCRdb's copy, which holds only in-frame ones; the method was immunoSEQ multiplex PCR. The profile shows 120,000 to 150,000 clones, more than 85% of them singletons. The sample was peripheral blood, taken on day 0 of AZD1222 vaccination. The receptors come from an adult in good health. Both conserved end residues are part of each CDR3. Fields, in order: D gene, clone size, J gene, V gene, CDR3 DNA, CDR3 protein. A D gene is named only where the DNA matches it firmly. Rows may omit the clone size; those that give it use once, few, many or a size class.

d_call: NA; clone_size: NA; j_call: TRBJ1-5; v_call: TRBV2; cdr3_nt: TGTGCCAGCAGGTACGGGGGCAATCAGCCCCAGCATTTT; cdr3_aa: CASRYGGNQPQHF
d_call: NA; clone_size: NA; j_call: TRBJ2-1; v_call: TRBV2; cdr3_nt: TGTGCCAGCAGTGCCCCCATTCGGAACGAGCAGTTCTTC; cdr3_aa: CASSAPIRNEQFF
d_call: NA; clone_size: NA; j_call: TRBJ1-3; v_call: TRBV11-2; cdr3_nt: TGTGCCAGCAGCTCCCCAGGGGTCGGGGGAAACACCATATATTTT; cdr3_aa: CASSSPGVGGNTIYF
d_call: NA; clone_size: NA; j_call: TRBJ1-2; v_call: TRBV7-2; cdr3_nt: TGTGCCAGCAGCTTAGCCGGGTCCTATGGCTACACCTTC; cdr3_aa: CASSLAGSYGYTF
d_call: NA; clone_size: few; j_call: TRBJ2-7; v_call: TRBV25-1; cdr3_nt: TGTGCCAGCAGTGAATATGGGGCAGGGAAATACGAGCAGTACTTC; cdr3_aa: CASSEYGAGKYEQYF
d_call: NA; clone_size: NA; j_call: TRBJ2-3; v_call: TRBV7-9; cdr3_nt: TGTGCCAGCAGCTTAGTTTCCGGCACAGATACGCAGTATTTT; cdr3_aa: CASSLVSGTDTQYF
d_call: TRBD1; clone_size: NA; j_call: TRBJ1-2; v_call: TRBV29-1; cdr3_nt: TGCAGCGTGGCTCCGGGACAGGGGAAGTATGGCTACACCTTC; cdr3_aa: CSVAPGQGKYGYTF
d_call: TRBD1; clone_size: NA; j_call: TRBJ2-7; v_call: TRBV2; cdr3_nt: TGTGCCAGCAGTGAGGAGACACAGGGGGTCGAGCAGTACTTC; cdr3_aa: CASSEETQGVEQYF
d_call: NA; clone_size: NA; j_call: TRBJ2-1; v_call: TRBV24-1; cdr3_nt: TGTGCCACCAGTGATTCACGGGCTAGCGCATACAATGAGCAGTTCTTC; cdr3_aa: CATSDSRASAYNEQFF
d_call: TRBD1; clone_size: NA; j_call: TRBJ1-4; v_call: TRBV6-2/TRBV6-3; cdr3_nt: TGTGCCAGCAGTTACCTAGGGGGACAGGAAGTTAATGAAAAACTGTTTTTT; cdr3_aa: CASSYLGGQEVNEKLFF
d_call: NA; clone_size: NA; j_call: TRBJ2-7; v_call: TRBV15; cdr3_nt: TGTGCCACCACCTATGACGGAGGAGGGAATAGCCACGAGCAGTACTTC; cdr3_aa: CATTYDGGGNSHEQYF
d_call: NA; clone_size: NA; j_call: TRBJ2-7; v_call: TRBV11-2; cdr3_nt: TGTGCCAGCAGCTTAGGCCGAAACTACGAGCAGTACTTC; cdr3_aa: CASSLGRNYEQYF
d_call: NA; clone_size: NA; j_call: TRBJ1-1; v_call: TRBV7-6; cdr3_nt: TGTGCCAGCAGCTTTTCCGAGAACACTGAAGCTTTCTTT; cdr3_aa: CASSFSENTEAFF
d_call: NA; clone_size: NA; j_call: TRBJ2-5; v_call: TRBV12-3/TRBV12-4; cdr3_nt: TGTGCCAGCAGTAACAGGGACCCGACCCAGTACTTC; cdr3_aa: CASSNRDPTQYF
d_call: TRBD1; clone_size: NA; j_call: TRBJ1-3; v_call: TRBV5-1; cdr3_nt: TGCGCCAGCAGCCCCGGACAGGTCGAAAACACCATATATTTT; cdr3_aa: CASSPGQVENTIYF
d_call: NA; clone_size: NA; j_call: TRBJ1-4; v_call: TRBV4-1; cdr3_nt: TGCGCCAGCAGCCTCCTCAGGAATGAAAAACTGTTTTTT; cdr3_aa: CASSLLRNEKLFF
d_call: TRBD1; clone_size: NA; j_call: TRBJ1-3; v_call: TRBV3-1/TRBV3-2; cdr3_nt: TGTGCCAGCAGCCAACTTCGGGGCAGGGGGAAGTCTGGAAACACCATATATTTT; cdr3_aa: CASSQLRGRGKSGNTIYF
d_call: NA; clone_size: NA; j_call: TRBJ1-5; v_call: TRBV5-1; cdr3_nt: TGCGCCAGCAGCTTGGTCGTCACTAGCAATCAGCCCCAGCATTTT; cdr3_aa: CASSLVVTSNQPQHF
d_call: TRBD1; clone_size: NA; j_call: TRBJ1-2; v_call: TRBV19; cdr3_nt: TGTGCCAGTAGTGACAGGGCTAACTATGGCTACACCTTC; cdr3_aa: CASSDRANYGYTF
d_call: NA; clone_size: NA; j_call: TRBJ2-5; v_call: TRBV2; cdr3_nt: TGTGCCAGCAGCTCCCGACAGCAAGAGACCCAGTACTTC; cdr3_aa: CASSSRQQETQYF
d_call: NA; clone_size: NA; j_call: TRBJ1-4; v_call: TRBV3-1/TRBV3-2; cdr3_nt: TGTGCCAGCAGCCGAAATGGGGCAGGAAATGAAAAACTGTTTTTT; cdr3_aa: CASSRNGAGNEKLFF
d_call: TRBD1; clone_size: NA; j_call: TRBJ2-1; v_call: TRBV15; cdr3_nt: TGTGCCACCAGCAGAGACCGAACGGGACAGGGGGCGAAGAATGAGCAGTTCTTC; cdr3_aa: CATSRDRTGQGAKNEQFF
d_call: NA; clone_size: NA; j_call: TRBJ2-3; v_call: TRBV6-1; cdr3_nt: TGTGCCAGCAGTGAACCGGGGTCGGGCACAGATACGCAGTATTTT; cdr3_aa: CASSEPGSGTDTQYF
d_call: TRBD1; clone_size: NA; j_call: TRBJ1-1; v_call: TRBV2; cdr3_nt: TGTGCCAGCAGTGCCGCCGACAGGGTCACTGAAGCTTTCTTT; cdr3_aa: CASSAADRVTEAFF
d_call: TRBD1; clone_size: NA; j_call: TRBJ2-3; v_call: TRBV6-1; cdr3_nt: TGTGCCAGCAGTGAAGCGCTTCGAGGGACAGGGGGCCTAGATACGCAGTATTTT; cdr3_aa: CASSEALRGTGGLDTQYF
d_call: TRBD2; clone_size: NA; j_call: TRBJ2-3; v_call: TRBV6-2/TRBV6-3; cdr3_nt: TGTGCCAGCAGCCCCTATGGGCGGGAGGGTGAAGATACGCAGTATTTT; cdr3_aa: CASSPYGREGEDTQYF
d_call: TRBD2; clone_size: NA; j_call: TRBJ2-7; v_call: TRBV6-2/TRBV6-3; cdr3_nt: TGTGCCAGCAGTTACGATGCTAGCGGCTCCTACGAGCAGTACTTC; cdr3_aa: CASSYDASGSYEQYF
d_call: NA; clone_size: NA; j_call: TRBJ1-4; v_call: TRBV12-3/TRBV12-4; cdr3_nt: TGTGCCAGCATGGGCCTGGCGGGTGAAAAACTGTTTTTT; cdr3_aa: CASMGLAGEKLFF
d_call: NA; clone_size: NA; j_call: TRBJ1-6; v_call: TRBV5-1; cdr3_nt: TGCGCCAGCAGCTTGGCGGACAGAGACAATTCACCCCTCCACTTT; cdr3_aa: CASSLADRDNSPLHF
d_call: NA; clone_size: NA; j_call: TRBJ1-5; v_call: TRBV19; cdr3_nt: TGTGCCAGTAGTGCCACAGGGCAGCAGCCCCAGCATTTT; cdr3_aa: CASSATGQQPQHF
d_call: NA; clone_size: once; j_call: TRBJ1-5; v_call: TRBV7-9; cdr3_nt: TGTGCCAGCAGCTTAGGGGGGACGGGCAATCAGCCCCAGCATTTT; cdr3_aa: CASSLGGTGNQPQHF
d_call: TRBD1; clone_size: NA; j_call: TRBJ1-2; v_call: TRBV10-2; cdr3_nt: TGCGCCAGCTCATACGGGACAGGGGGCACAAAATACTTC; cdr3_aa: CASSYGTGGTKYF
d_call: NA; clone_size: NA; j_call: TRBJ2-3; v_call: TRBV5-6; cdr3_nt: TGTGCCAGCAGCTGGTGGGACGGTAACACAGATACGCAGTATTTT; cdr3_aa: CASSWWDGNTDTQYF
d_call: NA; clone_size: NA; j_call: TRBJ1-1; v_call: TRBV11-2; cdr3_nt: TGTGCCAGCAGGTACTACCTGACAGGACCGAACACTGAAGCTTTCTTT; cdr3_aa: CASRYYLTGPNTEAFF
d_call: NA; clone_size: NA; j_call: TRBJ2-1; v_call: TRBV29-1; cdr3_nt: TGCAGCGTTGTAGGCCACAGCTCCTACAATGAGCAGTTCTTC; cdr3_aa: CSVVGHSSYNEQFF
d_call: NA; clone_size: NA; j_call: TRBJ1-6; v_call: TRBV7-6; cdr3_nt: TGTGCCAGCAGCCGCACCAATAATTCACCCCTCCACTTT; cdr3_aa: CASSRTNNSPLHF
d_call: NA; clone_size: once; j_call: TRBJ1-3; v_call: TRBV5-4; cdr3_nt: TGTGCCAGCAGCCAAAGGGGCACCAGCTCTGGAAACACCATATATTTT; cdr3_aa: CASSQRGTSSGNTIYF
d_call: NA; clone_size: NA; j_call: TRBJ1-5; v_call: TRBV6-5; cdr3_nt: TGTGCCAGCAGTTACGGGGGGCTCAATCAGCCCCAGCATTTT; cdr3_aa: CASSYGGLNQPQHF
d_call: NA; clone_size: NA; j_call: TRBJ2-2; v_call: TRBV19; cdr3_nt: TGTGCCAGTAGTATCGGACAGACGAACACCGGGGAGCTGTTTTTT; cdr3_aa: CASSIGQTNTGELFF
d_call: TRBD1; clone_size: NA; j_call: TRBJ2-7; v_call: TRBV5-6; cdr3_nt: TGTGCCAGCAGCCCCGGACAGGGGATCTCCTACGAGCAGTACTTC; cdr3_aa: CASSPGQGISYEQYF